The 20 T cell receptor beta chains reported below all come from one sample, sequenced in a study of Graves' ophthalmopathy and Graves' hyperthyroidism. RNA transcripts yielded amplified TCR beta CDR3 regions. The first round was an RT-PCR with HTBI primers, and the second round was a multiplex PCR. TCRdb itself ran the multiplex PCR reads through MiXCR, one entry per CDR3 protein. Of some 1.1 million distinct CDR3 sequences listed, less than 45% are singletons. The sample consisted of peripheral blood or thyroid tissue (not recorded which). These TCRs come from an adult man with Graves' hyperthyroidism.

The chain links TRBV10-2 to TRBJ1-2; 8 positions match TRBD1. The CDR3 loop spans 16 amino acids. Looked up from germline, CDR1 is WSHSY and CDR2 is SAAADI. J gave up 4 bases and V 2 bases, and 9 bases lay outside the gene matches. CDR3 sequence reads: CASSEPDRVRTYGYTF. In nucleotides, the CDR3 is TGCGCCAGCAGTGAGCCGGACAGGGTCAGGACCTATGGCTACACCTTC.

The chain links TRBV9 to TRBJ1-2, with TRBD1 matching over 11 bases. Per germline, CDR1 SGDLS and CDR2 YYNGEE. The CDR3 totals 17 residues. V was clipped by 3 bases and J by 3 bases; unmatched bases: 10. The CDR3 reads CASSAGTGGGRDYGYTF. In DNA, the CDR3 is TGTGCCAGCAGCGCCGGGACAGGGGGAGGGCGGGACTATGGCTACACCTTC. Full variable domain (outside the CDR3, taken from reference TRBV9 and TRBJ1-2): DSGVTQTPKHLITATGQRVTLRCSPRSGDLSVYWYQQSLDQGLQFLIQYYNGEERAKGNILERFSAQQFPDLHSELNLSSLELGDSALYFCASSAGTGGGRDYGYTFGSGTRLTVV.

This clonotype was recorded a few times. V and J are TRBV6-5 and TRBJ1-2; possibly TRBD1 for D (5 bases). The CDR3 length is 13 residues. The V gene's germline CDR1 is MNHEY and CDR2 SVGAGI. The V end lost 5 bases, the J end lost 7 bases, and 14 bases lay between the germline ends. CDR3 protein: CASSEQESSGYTF. CDR3 in DNA: TGTGCCAGCAGTGAACAGGAATCCAGTGGCTACACCTTC.

The rearrangement links TRBV6-6 to TRBJ1-2; D uncertain. Germline assignment: CDR1 MNHNY and CDR2 SVGAGI (reference sequence). The CDR3 length is 15 residues. The ends were cut back, 4 bases at V and 1 base at J, with 13 bases in the middle. CDR3 sequence: CASSSGFGVNYGYTF. CDR3 coding DNA: TGTGCCAGCAGTTCCGGGTTTGGGGTTAACTATGGCTACACCTTC.

This clonotype was detected ten times or more. The gene calls are TRBV7-8 and TRBJ2-5, with 7 bases lining up with TRBD2. CDR1 is SGHVS and CDR2 is FQNEAQ in the germline V gene. With V trimmed by 4 bases and J by 4 bases, 18 bases remained unmatched. This CDR3 region has 18 residues. CDR3 residues: CASSSSGGNILWGETQYF. The CDR3 nucleotides are TGTGCCAGCAGCTCCTCGGGGGGAAATATCTTGTGGGGAGAGACCCAGTACTTC.

This clonotype showed up many times. The chain is built from TRBV12-3 or TRBV12-4 and TRBJ1-5; D remains unclear. The CDR3 spans 14 residues. V dropped 2 bases and J dropped 4 bases, with 9 bases sitting between them. CDR3 protein: CASSLYGGNQPQHF. The CDR3 DNA sequence: TGTGCCAGCAGTTTATATGGAGGAAATCAGCCCCAGCATTTT.

Ten or more counts support this clonotype. The CDR3 DNA reads as TGTGCCACAAGAGCAGGGGGTTACGAGCAGTACTTC. Translated: CATRAGGYEQYF. The chain recombines TRBV6-5 with TRBJ2-7; 7 bases fit TRBD1. This CDR3 has 12 residues. Trimming cost V 10 bases and J 4 bases; bases outside gene matches: 7. CDR1 is MNHEY, CDR2 SVGAGI, per germline.

This clonotype was observed many times. The chain has TRBV2 and TRBJ1-5; the D is unclear. The CDR3 has 13 amino acids. V lost 3 bases, J lost 3 bases, and 6 bases lay in between. Germline CDR1 and CDR2: SNHLY and FYNNEI. The CDR3 nucleotides are TGTGCCAGCAGTGATCAAAACAATCAGCCCCAGCATTTT. Translation gives CASSDQNNQPQHF.

This clonotype was found many times. A junction boundary mismatches the germline segment, possibly from a read error. J is TRBJ1-4 and V is TRBV7-2; no clear D gene. The CDR3 spans 15 residues. Germline V gene data show CDR1 as SGHTA and CDR2 as FQGNSA. CDR3 residues: CASSLAPRTNEKLFF. The DNA for the CDR3 is TGTGCCAGCAGCCTAGCCCCGAGAACTAATGAAAAACTGTTTTTT.

V and J are TRBV10-2 and TRBJ1-6, with TRBD1 matching 10 bases. The trim removed 7 bases at V and 7 bases at J, leaving 7 bases unmatched. CDR3 length: 15 residues. Looked up from germline, CDR1 is WSHSY and CDR2 is SAAADI. This CDR3 reads CASTERTGGNSPLHF. CDR3 in DNA: TGCGCCAGCACCGAAAGGACAGGGGGGAATTCACCCCTCCACTTT.

A single count supports this clonotype. Just one base apart from a much larger clone, this may be a read error. CDR3: CASSPRGRGFYEQYF. Here the CDR3 DNA reads TGTGCCAGCAGCCCCCGGGGCAGGGGATTTTACGAGCAGTACTTC. This chain connects TRBV7-9 to TRBJ2-7; the D gene is possibly TRBD1 (6 bases). The ends were cut back, 5 bases at V and 4 bases at J, with 18 bases in the middle. The V gene's germline CDR1 is SEHNR and CDR2 FQNEAQ (reference sequence). The CDR3 has 15 amino acids.

With respect to this clonotype: One base away lies a much larger clone, so this may be a sequencing read error. The genes are TRBV10-3 and TRBJ1-1; no clear D gene. CDR1 ENHRY and CDR2 SYGVKD come from the germline V gene. The ends were cut back, 6 bases at V and 5 bases at J, with 13 bases in the middle. The CDR3 runs 13 residues. Written as DNA, the CDR3 is TGTGCCATCAGGACCGTTGGAGGGACTGAAGCTTTCTTT. Protein sequence: CAIRTVGGTEAFF.

This clonotype was counted many times. This chain uses TRBV29-1 with TRBJ2-7; 7 nucleotides agree with TRBD1. The germline CDR1 and CDR2 sequences are SQVTM and ANQGSEA. The CDR3 loop spans 12 amino acids. V shed 7 bases, J shed 3 bases, and the junction held 6 bases outside the gene matches. This CDR3 is CSGMGQHYEQYF. The CDR3, as DNA: TGCAGCGGGATGGGACAGCACTACGAGCAGTACTTC.

The chain carries TRBV13 and TRBJ2-5, with D possibly TRBD2 on 6 matching bases. The CDR3 contains 14 residues. V was pared by 5 bases and J by 4 bases, with 14 bases between. Germline V gives CDR1 PRHDT, CDR2 FYEKMQ (reference sequence). CDR3 DNA sequence: TGTGCCAGCAGCCCGGGACTCCCGACAGAGACCCAGTACTTC. Translation: CASSPGLPTETQYF. The complete variable domain, with remaining parts taken from reference TRBV13 and TRBJ2-5, reads AAGVIQSPRHLIKEKRETATLKCYPIPRHDTVYWYQQGPGQDPQFLISFYEKMQSDKGSIPDRFSAQQFSDYHSELNMSSLELGDSALYFCASSPGLPTETQYFGPGTRLLVL.

This clonotype came up a few times. The J gene is TRBJ1-1, the V gene TRBV11-2, with 7 bases matching TRBD1. Losses at the gene ends were 5 bases for V and 0 bases for J; bases not matched to a gene: 9. The CDR3 spans 16 residues. Germline V CDR1 and CDR2: SGHAT, FQNNGV. The CDR3 nucleotides read TGTGCCAGCAGCCCGATGAGGGGGCCTATGAACACTGAAGCTTTCTTT. It yields the protein CASSPMRGPMNTEAFF.

This sequence joins TRBV5-5 and TRBJ2-7; 8 bases fit TRBD1. The CDR3 has 14 amino acids. V lost 2 bases, J lost 3 bases, and 4 bases stayed unmatched. Germline V CDR1 and CDR2: SGHKS, YYEKEE (reference sequence). DNA of the CDR3: TGTGCCAGCAGCTTCCAGGGGGCTGGCTACGAGCAGTACTTC. This translates into CASSFQGAGYEQYF.

This clonotype has ten or more counts. This chain connects TRBV9 to TRBJ2-6; possible D gene TRBD2, 5 bases. Between the trimmed V and J ends, which lost 1 base and 4 bases, there was a span of 9 bases. Per germline, CDR1 SGDLS and CDR2 YYNGEE. This CDR3 spans 15 amino acids. CDR3 in DNA: TGTGCCAGCAGCGTATTAGAGGGAGGGGCCAACGTCCTGACTTTC. Amino acids: CASSVLEGGANVLTF.

At least ten counts were recorded for this clonotype. This chain connects TRBV10-3 to TRBJ2-7; either TRBD1 or TRBD2 may fit D (5 bases each). V was shortened by 6 bases and J by 7 bases, with 13 bases between the two germline ends. There are 12 residues in the CDR3. The germline gives CDR1 ENHRY, CDR2 SYGVKD. CDR3 residues: CAIRTGPGEQYF. CDR3 coding DNA: TGTGCCATCAGAACGGGGCCTGGGGAGCAGTACTTC.

This clonotype was seen a few times. This may be a read error, as it is one base from a much larger clone. This chain links TRBV29-1 with TRBJ2-5; TRBD1 agrees at 10 bases. Germline lookup yields CDR1 SQVTM and CDR2 ANQGSEA. The CDR3 has 14 amino acids. CDR3 nucleotides: TGCAGCGTTGGGGACAGGGGCCCGCGAGAGACCCAGTGCTTC. Residues: CSVGDRGPRETQCF.

A remark on this clonotype: Mismatch with germline at one junction end may stem from a read error. The V call is TRBV5-1, the J call TRBJ1-4; D unclear. The CDR3 contains 13 residues. Looked up from germline, CDR1 is SGHRS and CDR2 is YFSETQ. The CDR3 sequence is CASSLGIGEKLFF. For the CDR3, the DNA is TGTGCCAGTAGCTTGGGGATTGGGGAAAAACTGTTTTTT. Combining the CDR3 with reference TRBV5-1 and TRBJ1-4 gives the whole variable domain KAGVTQTPRYLIKTRGQQVTLSCSPISGHRSVSWYQQTPGQGLQFLFEYFSETQRNKGNFPGRFSGRQFSNSRSEMNVSTLELGDSALYLCASSLGIGEKLFFGSGTQLSVL.